The present entry profiles one T cell receptor (beta chain) with its context. Its antigen is unidentified. The data belong to a study of T cells in women clearing cervical HPV infection. This table comes from immunoSEQ multiplex PCR, and its TCRdb copy is limited to in-frame clones, with some not included. This repertoire includes tens of thousands of clones. Points from the study as a whole: Effector/memory and HPV-specific T cells were not isolated, and association timing is unknown. Cases and controls were distinguished at AUC about 0.86 by richness and V genes.

Prevalent HPV16 infections were excluded; only incident single HPV16 infections included. Cervical HPV DNA detected by MY09/MY11 PCR, typed by dot-blot. The clonotype was recovered from a woman between 18 and 70 years old with a cervical HPV16 infection that either progressed to CIN3+ or cleared (not recorded which). The sample comprised blood buffy coat.

The sequenced part of the CDR3 DNA is TGTGCCAGCAGTTTTGGACTAGCGGGGGTTAGGCAAGAGACC. Protein product: CASSFGLAGVRQET. In full, the CDR3 is CASSFGLAGVRQETQYF. The chain uses TRBV6-2 or TRBV6-3 and TRBJ2-5; 13 bases align to TRBD2. The read finishes 3 residues shy of the CDR3 end, and the germline J gene is used to complete it. V shed 4 bases, J shed 2 bases, and the junction held 7 bases outside the gene matches. Germline-derived CDR1 and CDR2 are MNHEY and SVGEGT. This CDR3 has 17 residues.